The 4 T cell receptor beta chains below come from one sample, sequenced in a study of T cell repertoires in cytomegalovirus infection. One entry per CDR3 protein, called by TCRdb with MiXCR from the reads. Altogether about 360,000 distinct CDR3 sequences are present, around 18% being singletons, with the ten largest covering 7.5% to 9.5%. Material: PBMCs. These receptors were taken from a human donor in good health (CMV status not recorded). Some clones in this sample may be carry-over from other donors' samples.

The rearrangement links TRBV20-1 to TRBJ2-3; the D gene is possibly TRBD2 (5 bases). V lost 0 bases to trimming and J lost 6 bases, with 13 bases between them. Germline V gene sequence: CDR1 DFQATT, CDR2 SNEGSKA (reference sequence). The CDR3 is 14 residues long. Here the CDR3 DNA reads TGCAGTGCTAGAGATCCCTCCGGGGATGATACGCAGTATTTT. Its translation is CSARDPSGDDTQYF.

In its sample, this clonotype was seen a few times. V and J are TRBV12-3 or TRBV12-4 and TRBJ1-5, with 9 bases aligning to TRBD1. This CDR3 region has 14 residues. Germline trimming cut 7 bases from V and 3 bases from J; bases unmatched to any gene: 4. The CDR3 spells CASTGQGFNQPQHF. The DNA for the CDR3 is TGTGCCAGCACTGGACAGGGGTTCAATCAGCCCCAGCATTTT.

This clonotype was seen many times. V is TRBV7-2 and J is TRBJ2-7, with D possibly matching TRBD1 (6 bases). This CDR3 spans 15 amino acids. Germline CDR1 SGHTA, CDR2 FQGNSA. The V gene lost 5 bases and the J gene lost 5 bases, with 19 bases spanning the gap. CDR3 bases: TGTGCCAGCAGCATCCTCGTAGGGGGAGAGGACGAGCAGTACTTC. This sequence encodes CASSILVGGEDEQYF.

V gene TRBV20-1 combines with J gene TRBJ2-3; D gene uncertain. Germline V gene data show CDR1 as DFQATT and CDR2 as SNEGSKA (reference sequence). The CDR3 runs to 14 residues. V gave up 4 bases and J gave up 2 bases, with 13 bases separating them. In DNA, the CDR3 is TGCAGTGCTAATAAGCGACGGTTCACAGATACGCAGTATTTT. Translated: CSANKRRFTDTQYF.